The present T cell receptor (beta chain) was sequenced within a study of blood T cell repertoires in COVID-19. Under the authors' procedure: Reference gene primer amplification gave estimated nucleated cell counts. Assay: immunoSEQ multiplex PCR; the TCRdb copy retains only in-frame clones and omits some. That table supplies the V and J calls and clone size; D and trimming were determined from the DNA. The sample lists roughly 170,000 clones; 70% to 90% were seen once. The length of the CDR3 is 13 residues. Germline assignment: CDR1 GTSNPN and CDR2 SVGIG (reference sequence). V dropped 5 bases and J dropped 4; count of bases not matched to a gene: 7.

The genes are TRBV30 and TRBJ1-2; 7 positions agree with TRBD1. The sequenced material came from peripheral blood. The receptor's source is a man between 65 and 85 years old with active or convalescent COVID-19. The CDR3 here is CAWELDRAYGYTF. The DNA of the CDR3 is TGTGCCTGGGAACTAGACAGGGCCTATGGCTACACCTTC.